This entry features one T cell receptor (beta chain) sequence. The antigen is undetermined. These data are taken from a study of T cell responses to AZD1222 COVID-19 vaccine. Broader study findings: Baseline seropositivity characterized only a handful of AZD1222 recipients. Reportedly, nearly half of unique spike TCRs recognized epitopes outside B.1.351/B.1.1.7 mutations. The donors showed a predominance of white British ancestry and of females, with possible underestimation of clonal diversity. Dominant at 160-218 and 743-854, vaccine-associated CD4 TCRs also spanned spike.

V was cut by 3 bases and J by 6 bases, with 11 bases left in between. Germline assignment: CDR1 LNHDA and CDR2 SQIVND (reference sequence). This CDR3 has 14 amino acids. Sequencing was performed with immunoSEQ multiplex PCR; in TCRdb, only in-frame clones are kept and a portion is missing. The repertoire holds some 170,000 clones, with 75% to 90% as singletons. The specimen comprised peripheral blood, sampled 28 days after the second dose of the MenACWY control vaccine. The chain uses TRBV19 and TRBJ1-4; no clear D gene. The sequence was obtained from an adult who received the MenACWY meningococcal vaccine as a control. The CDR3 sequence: CASSIGTADEKLFF. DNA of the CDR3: TGTGCCAGTAGTATCGGCACGGCGGATGAAAAACTGTTTTTT.